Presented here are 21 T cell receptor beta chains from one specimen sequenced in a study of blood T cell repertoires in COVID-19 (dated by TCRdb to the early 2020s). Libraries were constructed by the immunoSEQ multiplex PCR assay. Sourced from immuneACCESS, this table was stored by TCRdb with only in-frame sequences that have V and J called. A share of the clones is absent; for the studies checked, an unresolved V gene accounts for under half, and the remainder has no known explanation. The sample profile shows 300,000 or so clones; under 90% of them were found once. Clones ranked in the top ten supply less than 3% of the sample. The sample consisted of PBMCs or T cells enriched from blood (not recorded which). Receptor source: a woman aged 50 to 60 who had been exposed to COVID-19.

The CDR3 coding sequence is TGTGCCAGCAGCCGGACTTATCTCCTAGCGGGGGGGCTTGGCGATGAGCAGTTCTTC. Its protein is CASSRTYLLAGGLGDEQFF. The V call is TRBV7-9, the J call TRBJ2-1, with TRBD2 matching over 12 bases. Germline CDR1 is SEHNR and CDR2 is FQNEAQ (reference sequence). Trimming at V came to 5 bases and at J to 8 bases, leaving 19 bases not matched to a gene. This CDR3 has 19 residues.

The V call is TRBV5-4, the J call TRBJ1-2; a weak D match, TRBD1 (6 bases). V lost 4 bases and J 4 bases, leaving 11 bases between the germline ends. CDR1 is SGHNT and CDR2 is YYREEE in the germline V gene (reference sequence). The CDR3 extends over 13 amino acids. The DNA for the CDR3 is TGTGCCAGCAGCCAGGACAGTATCTATGGCTACACCTTC. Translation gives CASSQDSIYGYTF.

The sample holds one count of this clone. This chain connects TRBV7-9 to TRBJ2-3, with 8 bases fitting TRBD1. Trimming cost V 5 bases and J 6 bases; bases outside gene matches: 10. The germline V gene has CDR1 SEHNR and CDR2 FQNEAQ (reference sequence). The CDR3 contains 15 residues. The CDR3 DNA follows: TGTGCCAGCAGCGGGGGCAGGGGGCCGGTCGATACGCAGTATTTT. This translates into CASSGGRGPVDTQYF.

CDR3 region: CASSTGTTSYEQYF. CDR3 DNA: TGTGCCAGTAGTACCGGGACAACTTCCTACGAGCAGTACTTC. The chain combines TRBV19 with TRBJ2-7, with D perhaps TRBD1 (6 bases). Germline V lookup: CDR1 LNHDA, CDR2 SQIVND (reference sequence). The CDR3 sequence is 14 residues long. V was trimmed by 4 bases and J by 1 base, leaving 11 bases between them.

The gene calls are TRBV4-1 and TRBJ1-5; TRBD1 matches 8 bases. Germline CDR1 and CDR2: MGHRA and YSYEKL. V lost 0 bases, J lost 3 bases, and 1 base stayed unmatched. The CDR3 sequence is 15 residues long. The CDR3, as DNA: TGCGCCAGCAGCCAAGAGGACAGGGACAATCAGCCCCAGCATTTT. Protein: CASSQEDRDNQPQHF.

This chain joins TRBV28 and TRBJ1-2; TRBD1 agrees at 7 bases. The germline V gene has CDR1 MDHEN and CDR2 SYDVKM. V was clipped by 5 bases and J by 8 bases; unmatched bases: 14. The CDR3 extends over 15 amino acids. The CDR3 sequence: CASSPLTGSGLGYTF. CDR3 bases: TGTGCCAGCAGTCCCCTGACAGGGTCGGGTTTGGGCTACACCTTC.

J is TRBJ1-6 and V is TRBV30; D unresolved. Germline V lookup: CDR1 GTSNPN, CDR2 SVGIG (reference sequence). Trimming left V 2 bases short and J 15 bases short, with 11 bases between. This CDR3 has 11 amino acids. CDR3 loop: CAWSKESILHF. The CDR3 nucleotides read TGTGCCTGGAGTAAAGAGTCGATCCTCCACTTT.

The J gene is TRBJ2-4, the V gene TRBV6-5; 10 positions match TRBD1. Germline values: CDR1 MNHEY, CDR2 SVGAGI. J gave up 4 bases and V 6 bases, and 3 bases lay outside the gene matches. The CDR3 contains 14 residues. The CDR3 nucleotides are TGTGCCAGCAGGATGGGACAGGGGAAAAACATTCAGTACTTC. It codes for CASRMGQGKNIQYF.

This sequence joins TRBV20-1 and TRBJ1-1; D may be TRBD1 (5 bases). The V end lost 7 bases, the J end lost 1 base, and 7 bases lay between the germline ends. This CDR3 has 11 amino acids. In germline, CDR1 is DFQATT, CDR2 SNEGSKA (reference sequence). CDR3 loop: CSERGNTEAFF. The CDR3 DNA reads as TGCAGTGAAAGGGGGAACACTGAAGCTTTCTTT.

The CDR3 region is CATAGASETQYF. The CDR3 nucleotides are TGTGCCACTGCGGGGGCGTCGGAGACCCAGTACTTC. This chain uses TRBV12-3 or TRBV12-4 with TRBJ2-5; TRBD2 might be the D (7 bases). There are 12 residues in the CDR3. Trimming left V 10 bases short and J 5 bases short, with 14 bases between.

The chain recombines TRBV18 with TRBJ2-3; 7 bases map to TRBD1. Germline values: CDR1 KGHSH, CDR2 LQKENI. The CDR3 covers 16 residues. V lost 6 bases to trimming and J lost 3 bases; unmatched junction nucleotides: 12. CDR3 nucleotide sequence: TGTGCCAGCTCCCGGAGACAGGGAGTGAGGACAGATACGCAGTATTTT. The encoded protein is CASSRRQGVRTDTQYF.

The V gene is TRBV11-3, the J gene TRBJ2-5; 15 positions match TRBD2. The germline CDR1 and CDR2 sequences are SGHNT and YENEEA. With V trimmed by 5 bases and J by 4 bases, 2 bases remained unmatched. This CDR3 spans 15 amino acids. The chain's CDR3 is CASSEGLAGGETQYF. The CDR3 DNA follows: TGTGCCAGCAGCGAGGGACTAGCGGGGGGAGAGACCCAGTACTTC.

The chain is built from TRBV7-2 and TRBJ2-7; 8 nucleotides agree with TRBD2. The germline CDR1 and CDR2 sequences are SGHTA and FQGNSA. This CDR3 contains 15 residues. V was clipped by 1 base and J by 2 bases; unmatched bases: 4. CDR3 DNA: TGTGCCAGCAGCTTAGTGGCCGGGGGGGCCTACGAGCAGTACTTC. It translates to CASSLVAGGAYEQYF.

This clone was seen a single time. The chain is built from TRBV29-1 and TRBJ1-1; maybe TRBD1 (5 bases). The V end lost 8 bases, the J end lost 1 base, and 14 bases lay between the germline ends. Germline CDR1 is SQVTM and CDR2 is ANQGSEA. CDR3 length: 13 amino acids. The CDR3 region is CSSGRQQNTEAFF. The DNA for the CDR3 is TGCAGCTCTGGACGACAGCAGAACACTGAAGCTTTCTTT.

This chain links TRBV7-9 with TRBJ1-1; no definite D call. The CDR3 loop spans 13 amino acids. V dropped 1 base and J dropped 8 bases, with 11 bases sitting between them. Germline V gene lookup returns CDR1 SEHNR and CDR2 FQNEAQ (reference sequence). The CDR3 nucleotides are TGTGCCAGCAGCTTAGAGTGGAGGGAGGAAGCTTTCTTT. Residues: CASSLEWREEAFF.

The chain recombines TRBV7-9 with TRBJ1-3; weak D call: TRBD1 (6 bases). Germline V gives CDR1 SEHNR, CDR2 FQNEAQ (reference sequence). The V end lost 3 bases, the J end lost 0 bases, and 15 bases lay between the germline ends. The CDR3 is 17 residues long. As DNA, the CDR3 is TGTGCCAGCAGCTTCGGACAGCAATCAAGCTCTGGAAACACCATATATTTT. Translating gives CASSFGQQSSSGNTIYF.

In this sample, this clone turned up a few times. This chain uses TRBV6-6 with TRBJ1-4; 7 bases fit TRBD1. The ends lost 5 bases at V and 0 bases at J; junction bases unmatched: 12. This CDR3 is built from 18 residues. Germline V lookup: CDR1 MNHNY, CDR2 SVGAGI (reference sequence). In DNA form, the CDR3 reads TGTGCCAGCAGTCCAAAGCCGACAGGGAGAACAACTAATGAAAAACTGTTTTTT. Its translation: CASSPKPTGRTTNEKLFF.

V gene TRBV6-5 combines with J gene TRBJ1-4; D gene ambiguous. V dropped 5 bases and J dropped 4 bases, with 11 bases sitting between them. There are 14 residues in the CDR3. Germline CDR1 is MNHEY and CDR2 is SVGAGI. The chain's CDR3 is CASSLVGVNEKLFF. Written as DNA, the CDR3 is TGTGCCAGCAGTCTAGTCGGGGTTAATGAAAAACTGTTTTTT.

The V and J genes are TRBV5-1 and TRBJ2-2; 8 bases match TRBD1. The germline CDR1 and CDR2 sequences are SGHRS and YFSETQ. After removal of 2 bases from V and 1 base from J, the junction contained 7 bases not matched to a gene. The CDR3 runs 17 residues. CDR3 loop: CASSFHTGQVNTGELFF. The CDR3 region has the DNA TGCGCCAGCAGCTTCCACACGGGACAGGTGAACACCGGGGAGCTGTTTTTT.

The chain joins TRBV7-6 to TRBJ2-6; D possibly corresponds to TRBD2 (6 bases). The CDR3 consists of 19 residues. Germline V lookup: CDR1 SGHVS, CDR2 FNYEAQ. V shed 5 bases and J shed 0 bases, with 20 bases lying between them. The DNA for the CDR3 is TGTGCCAGCAGCCCGGGACTCCGAGGGTCTTACTCTGGGGCCAACGTCCTGACTTTC. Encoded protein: CASSPGLRGSYSGANVLTF.

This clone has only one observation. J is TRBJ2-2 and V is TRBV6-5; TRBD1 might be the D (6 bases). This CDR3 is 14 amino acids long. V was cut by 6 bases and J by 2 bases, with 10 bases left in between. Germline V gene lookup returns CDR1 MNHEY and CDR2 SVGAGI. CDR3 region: CASRQGLNTGELFF. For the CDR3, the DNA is TGTGCCAGCAGACAGGGTCTTAACACCGGGGAGCTGTTTTTT.